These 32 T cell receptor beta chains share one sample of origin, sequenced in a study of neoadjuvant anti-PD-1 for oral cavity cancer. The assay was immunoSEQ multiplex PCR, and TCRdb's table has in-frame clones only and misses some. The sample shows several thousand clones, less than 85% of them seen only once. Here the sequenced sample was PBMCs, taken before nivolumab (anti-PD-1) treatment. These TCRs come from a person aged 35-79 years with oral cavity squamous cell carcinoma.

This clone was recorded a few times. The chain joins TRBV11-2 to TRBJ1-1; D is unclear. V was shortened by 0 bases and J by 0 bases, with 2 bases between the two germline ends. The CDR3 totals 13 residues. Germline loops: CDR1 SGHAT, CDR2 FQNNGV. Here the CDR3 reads CASSLDVNTEAFF. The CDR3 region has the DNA TGTGCCAGCAGCTTAGATGTGAACACTGAAGCTTTCTTT. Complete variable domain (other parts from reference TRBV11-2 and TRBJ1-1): EAGVAQSPRYKIIEKRQSVAFWCNPISGHATLYWYQQILGQGPKLLIQFQNNGVVDDSQLPKDRFSAERLKGVDSTLKIQPAKLEDSAVYLCASSLDVNTEAFFGQGTRLTVV.

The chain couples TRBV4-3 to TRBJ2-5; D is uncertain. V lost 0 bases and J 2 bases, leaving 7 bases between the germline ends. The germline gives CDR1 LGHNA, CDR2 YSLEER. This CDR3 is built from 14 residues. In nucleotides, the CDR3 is TGCGCCAGCAGCCAAGAAGCCACTCAAGAGACCCAGTACTTC. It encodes CASSQEATQETQYF.

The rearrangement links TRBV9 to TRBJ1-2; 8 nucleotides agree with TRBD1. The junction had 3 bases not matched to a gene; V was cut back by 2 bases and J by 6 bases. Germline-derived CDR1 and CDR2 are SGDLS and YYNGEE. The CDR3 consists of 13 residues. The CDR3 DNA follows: TGTGCCAGCAGCGTGGGGACAGGTGATGGCTACACCTTC. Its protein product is CASSVGTGDGYTF.

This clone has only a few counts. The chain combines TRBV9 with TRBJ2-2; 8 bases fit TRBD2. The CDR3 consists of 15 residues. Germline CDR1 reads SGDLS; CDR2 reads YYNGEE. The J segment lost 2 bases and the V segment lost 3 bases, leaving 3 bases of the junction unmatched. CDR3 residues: CASSASGGNTGELFF. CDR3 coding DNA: TGTGCCAGCAGCGCGAGCGGGGGAAACACCGGGGAGCTGTTTTTT.

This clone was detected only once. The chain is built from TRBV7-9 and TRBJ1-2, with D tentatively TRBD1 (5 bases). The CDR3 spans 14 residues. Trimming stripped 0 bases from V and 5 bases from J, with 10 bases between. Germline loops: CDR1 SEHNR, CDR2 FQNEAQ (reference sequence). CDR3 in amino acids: CASSLAAGTYGYTF. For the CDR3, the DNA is TGTGCCAGCAGCTTAGCGGCAGGGACTTATGGCTACACCTTC.

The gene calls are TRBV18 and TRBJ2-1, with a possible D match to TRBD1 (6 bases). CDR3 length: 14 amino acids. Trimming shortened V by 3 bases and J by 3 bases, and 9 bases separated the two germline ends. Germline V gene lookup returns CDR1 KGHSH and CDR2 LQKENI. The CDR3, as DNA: TGTGCCAGCTCACCCCAGGGGTTCTACAATGAGCAGTTCTTC. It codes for CASSPQGFYNEQFF.

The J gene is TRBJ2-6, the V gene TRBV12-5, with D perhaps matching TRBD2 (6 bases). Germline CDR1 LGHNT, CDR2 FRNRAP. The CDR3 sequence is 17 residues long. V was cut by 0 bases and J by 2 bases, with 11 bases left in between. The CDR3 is CASGLVWEATGANVLTF. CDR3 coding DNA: TGTGCTAGTGGTTTGGTATGGGAGGCCACTGGGGCCAACGTCCTGACTTTC.

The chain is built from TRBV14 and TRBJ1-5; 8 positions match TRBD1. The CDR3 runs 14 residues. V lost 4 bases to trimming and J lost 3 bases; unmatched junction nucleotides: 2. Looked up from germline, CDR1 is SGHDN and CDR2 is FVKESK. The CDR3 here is CASSLTGVNQPQHF. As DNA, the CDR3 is TGTGCCAGCAGCCTGACAGGGGTCAATCAGCCCCAGCATTTT.

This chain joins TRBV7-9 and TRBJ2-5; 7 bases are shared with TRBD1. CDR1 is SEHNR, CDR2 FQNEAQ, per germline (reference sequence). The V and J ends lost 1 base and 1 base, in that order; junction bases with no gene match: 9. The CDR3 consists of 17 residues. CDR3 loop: CASSLDTGAPFQETQYF. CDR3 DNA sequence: TGTGCCAGCAGCTTAGATACAGGGGCGCCGTTCCAAGAGACCCAGTACTTC.

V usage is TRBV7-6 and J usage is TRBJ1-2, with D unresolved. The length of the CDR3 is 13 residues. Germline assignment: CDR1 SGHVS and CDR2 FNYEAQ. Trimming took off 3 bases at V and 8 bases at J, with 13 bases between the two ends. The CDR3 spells CASSLASTGGYTF. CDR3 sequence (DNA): TGTGCCAGCAGCTTGGCCAGTACGGGAGGCTACACCTTC. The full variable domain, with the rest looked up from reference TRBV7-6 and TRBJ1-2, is GAGVSQSPRYKVTKRGQDVALRCDPISGHVSLYWYRQALGQGPEFLTYFNYEAQQDKSGLPNDRFSAERPEGSISTLTIQRTEQRDSAMYRCASSLASTGGYTFGSGTRLTVV.

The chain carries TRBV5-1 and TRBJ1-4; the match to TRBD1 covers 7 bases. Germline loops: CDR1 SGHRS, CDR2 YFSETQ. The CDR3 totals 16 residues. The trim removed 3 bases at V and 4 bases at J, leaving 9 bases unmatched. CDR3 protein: CASSSSPGQSNEKLFF. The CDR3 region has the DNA TGCGCCAGCAGCTCTTCCCCGGGACAGAGTAATGAAAAACTGTTTTTT.

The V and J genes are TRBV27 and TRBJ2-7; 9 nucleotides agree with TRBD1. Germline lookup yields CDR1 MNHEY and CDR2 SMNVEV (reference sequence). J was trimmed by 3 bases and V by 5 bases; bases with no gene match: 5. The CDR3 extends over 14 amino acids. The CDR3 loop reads CASSRTGAGYEQYF. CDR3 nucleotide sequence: TGTGCCAGCAGTCGGACAGGGGCCGGCTACGAGCAGTACTTC.

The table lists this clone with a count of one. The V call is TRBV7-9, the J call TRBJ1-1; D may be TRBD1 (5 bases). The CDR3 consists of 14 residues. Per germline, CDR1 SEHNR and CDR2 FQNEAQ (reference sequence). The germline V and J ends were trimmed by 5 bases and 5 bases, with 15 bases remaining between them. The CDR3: CASSRQRGGTEAFF. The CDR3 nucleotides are TGTGCCAGCAGCCGCCAAAGGGGAGGGACTGAAGCTTTCTTT.

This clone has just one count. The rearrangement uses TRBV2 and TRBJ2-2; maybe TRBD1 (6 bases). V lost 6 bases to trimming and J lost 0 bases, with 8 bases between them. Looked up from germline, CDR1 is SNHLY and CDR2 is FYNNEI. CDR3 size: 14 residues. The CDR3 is CASRQGANTGELFF. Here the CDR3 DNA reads TGTGCCAGCAGACAGGGAGCGAACACCGGGGAGCTGTTTTTT.

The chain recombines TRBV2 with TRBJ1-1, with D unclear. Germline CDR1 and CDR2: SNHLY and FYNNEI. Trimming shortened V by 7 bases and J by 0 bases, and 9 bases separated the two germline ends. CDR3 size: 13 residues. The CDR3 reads CASITDLNTEAFF. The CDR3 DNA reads TGTGCCAGCATTACGGACCTGAACACTGAAGCTTTCTTT.

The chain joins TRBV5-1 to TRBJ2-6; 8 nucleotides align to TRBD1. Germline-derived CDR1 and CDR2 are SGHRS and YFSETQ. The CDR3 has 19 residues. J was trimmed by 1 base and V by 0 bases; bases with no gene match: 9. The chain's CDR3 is CASSLVPTGVASGANVLTF. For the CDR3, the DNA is TGCGCCAGCAGCTTGGTCCCGACAGGGGTGGCATCTGGGGCCAACGTCCTGACTTTC.

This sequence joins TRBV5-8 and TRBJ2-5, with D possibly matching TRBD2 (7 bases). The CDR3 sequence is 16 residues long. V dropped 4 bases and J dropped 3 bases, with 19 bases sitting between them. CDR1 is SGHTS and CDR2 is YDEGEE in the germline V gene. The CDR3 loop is CASSNRAGVAEETQYF. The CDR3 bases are TGTGCCAGCAGCAACAGGGCGGGGGTTGCGGAAGAGACCCAGTACTTC.

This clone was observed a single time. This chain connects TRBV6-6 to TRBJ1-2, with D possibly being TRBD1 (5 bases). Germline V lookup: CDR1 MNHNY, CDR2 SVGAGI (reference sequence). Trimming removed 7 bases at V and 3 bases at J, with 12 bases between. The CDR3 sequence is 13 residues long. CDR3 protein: CASTQARDYGYTF. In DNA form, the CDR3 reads TGTGCCAGCACACAGGCTAGGGACTATGGCTACACCTTC.

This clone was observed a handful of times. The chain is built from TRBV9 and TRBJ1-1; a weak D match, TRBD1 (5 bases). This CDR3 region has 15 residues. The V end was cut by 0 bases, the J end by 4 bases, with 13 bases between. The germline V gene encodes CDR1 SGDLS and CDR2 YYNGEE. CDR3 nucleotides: TGTGCCAGCAGCGTAGCTCTGGGCGGGGGCACTGAAGCTTTCTTT. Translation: CASSVALGGGTEAFF.

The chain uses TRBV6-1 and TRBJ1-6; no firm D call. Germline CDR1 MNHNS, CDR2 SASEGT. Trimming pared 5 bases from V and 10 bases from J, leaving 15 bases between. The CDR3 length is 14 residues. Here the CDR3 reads CASSPALTESPLHF. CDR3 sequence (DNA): TGTGCCAGCAGTCCGGCGCTGACGGAGTCACCCCTCCACTTT.

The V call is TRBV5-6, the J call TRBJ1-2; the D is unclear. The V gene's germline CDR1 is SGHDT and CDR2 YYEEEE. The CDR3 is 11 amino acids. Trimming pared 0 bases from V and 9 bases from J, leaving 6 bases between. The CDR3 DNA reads TGTGCCAGCAGCTTGGCCACTCGCTACACCTTC. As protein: CASSLATRYTF.

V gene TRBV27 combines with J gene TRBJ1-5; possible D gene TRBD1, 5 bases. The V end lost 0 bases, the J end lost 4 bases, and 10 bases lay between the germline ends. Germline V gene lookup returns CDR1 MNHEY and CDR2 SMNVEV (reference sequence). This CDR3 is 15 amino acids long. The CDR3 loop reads CASSLSWGSNQPQHF. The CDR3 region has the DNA TGTGCCAGCAGTTTATCCTGGGGGTCAAATCAGCCCCAGCATTTT.

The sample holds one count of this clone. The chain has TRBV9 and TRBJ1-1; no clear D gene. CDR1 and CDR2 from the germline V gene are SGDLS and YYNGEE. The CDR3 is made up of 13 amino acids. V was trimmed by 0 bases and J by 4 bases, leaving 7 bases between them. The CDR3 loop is CASSVAGSTEAFF. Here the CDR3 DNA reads TGTGCCAGCAGCGTAGCCGGGAGCACTGAAGCTTTCTTT.

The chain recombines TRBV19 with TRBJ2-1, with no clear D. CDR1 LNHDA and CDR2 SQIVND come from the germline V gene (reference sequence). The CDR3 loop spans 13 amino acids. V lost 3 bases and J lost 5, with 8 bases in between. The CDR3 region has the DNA TGTGCCAGTAGTATTGGGGTTCACAATGAGCAGTTCTTC. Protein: CASSIGVHNEQFF.

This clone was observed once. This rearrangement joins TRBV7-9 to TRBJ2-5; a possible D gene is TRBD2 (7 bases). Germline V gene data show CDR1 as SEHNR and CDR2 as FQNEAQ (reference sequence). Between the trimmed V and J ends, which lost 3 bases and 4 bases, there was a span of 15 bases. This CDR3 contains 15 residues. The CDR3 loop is CASSLGQGRGETQYF. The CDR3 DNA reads TGTGCCAGCAGCTTGGGTCAGGGGAGGGGAGAGACCCAGTACTTC. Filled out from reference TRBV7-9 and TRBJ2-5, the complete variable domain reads DTGVSQNPRHKITKRGQNVTFRCDPISEHNRLYWYRQTLGQGPEFLTYFQNEAQLEKSRLLSDRFSAERPKGSFSTLEIQRTEQGDSAMYLCASSLGQGRGETQYFGPGTRLLVL.

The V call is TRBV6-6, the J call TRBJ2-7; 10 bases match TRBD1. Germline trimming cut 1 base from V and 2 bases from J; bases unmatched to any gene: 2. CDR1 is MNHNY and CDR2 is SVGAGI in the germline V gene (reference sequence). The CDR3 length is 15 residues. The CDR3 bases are TGTGCCAGCAGTTACTACGGGACAGGGGCCTACGAGCAGTACTTC. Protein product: CASSYYGTGAYEQYF.

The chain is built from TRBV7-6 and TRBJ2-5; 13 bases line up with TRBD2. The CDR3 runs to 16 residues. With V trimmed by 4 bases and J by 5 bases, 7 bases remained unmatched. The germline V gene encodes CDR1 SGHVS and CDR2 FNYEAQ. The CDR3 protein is CASSSGLAGARETQYF. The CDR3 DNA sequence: TGTGCCAGCAGCTCCGGACTAGCGGGGGCCCGGGAGACCCAGTACTTC.

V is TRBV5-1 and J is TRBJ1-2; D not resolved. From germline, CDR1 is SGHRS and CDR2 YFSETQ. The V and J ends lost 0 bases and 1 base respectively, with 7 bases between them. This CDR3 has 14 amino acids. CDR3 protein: CASSLVVGNYGYTF. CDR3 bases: TGCGCCAGCAGCTTGGTGGTCGGTAACTATGGCTACACCTTC.

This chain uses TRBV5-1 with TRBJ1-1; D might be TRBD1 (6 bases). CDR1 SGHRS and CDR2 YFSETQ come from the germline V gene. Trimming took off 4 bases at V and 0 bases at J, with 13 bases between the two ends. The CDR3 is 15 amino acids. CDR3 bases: TGCGCCAGCAGCCCTAGACAGGACATGAACACTGAAGCTTTCTTT. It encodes CASSPRQDMNTEAFF.

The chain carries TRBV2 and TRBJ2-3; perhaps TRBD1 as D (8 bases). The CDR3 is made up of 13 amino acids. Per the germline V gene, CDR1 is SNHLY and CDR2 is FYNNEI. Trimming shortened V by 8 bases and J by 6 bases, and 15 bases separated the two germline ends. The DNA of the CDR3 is TGTGCCAGCCACCTACAGGGGGGGGATACGCAGTATTTT. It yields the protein CASHLQGGDTQYF.

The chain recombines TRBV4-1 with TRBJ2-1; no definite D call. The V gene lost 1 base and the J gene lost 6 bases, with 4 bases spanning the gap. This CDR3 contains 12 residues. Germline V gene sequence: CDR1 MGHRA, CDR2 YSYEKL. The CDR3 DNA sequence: TGCGCCAGCAGCCAAGGAAGCAATGAGCAGTTCTTC. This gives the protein CASSQGSNEQFF.

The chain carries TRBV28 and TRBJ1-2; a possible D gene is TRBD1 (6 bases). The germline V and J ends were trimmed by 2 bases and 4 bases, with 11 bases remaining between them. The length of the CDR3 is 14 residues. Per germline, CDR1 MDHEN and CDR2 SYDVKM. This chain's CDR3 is CASSLGGRSYGYTF. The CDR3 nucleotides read TGTGCCAGCAGTTTAGGGGGGCGCTCCTATGGCTACACCTTC.